The 13 T cell receptor beta chains below all came from one sample that was sequenced in a study of T cell repertoires in cytomegalovirus infection. Antigens for these TCRs are unknown. TCRdb re-called the reads with MiXCR, one entry per CDR3 protein. The table records under 500,000 distinct CDR3 sequences, about two fifths of them present only once. Sample: cultured PBMCs, taken from culture after CMV antigen stimulation. These receptors were taken from a human donor in good health (CMV status not recorded). Some clones in this sample may be carry-over from other donors' samples.

The chain carries TRBV5-4 and TRBJ1-1; a possible D gene is TRBD1 (5 bases). The ends were cut back, 2 bases at V and 3 bases at J, with 8 bases in the middle. There are 13 residues in the CDR3. The V gene's germline CDR1 is SGHNT and CDR2 YYREEE (reference sequence). CDR3 region: CASSLIGDTEAFF. Here the CDR3 DNA reads TGTGCCAGCAGCTTAATAGGGGACACTGAAGCTTTCTTT.

The V and J genes are TRBV4-1 and TRBJ2-1; D is uncertain. Germline assignment: CDR1 MGHRA and CDR2 YSYEKL. V was trimmed by 1 base and J by 8 bases, leaving 21 bases between them. The CDR3 contains 17 residues. The CDR3 loop is CASSQVWASSLRDEQFF. In DNA, the CDR3 is TGCGCCAGCAGCCAAGTTTGGGCCTCGTCTTTAAGGGATGAGCAGTTCTTC.

The CDR3 region has the DNA TGTGCCAGCACCCCAAAGCGCGGGGACCATTACGAGCAGTACTTC. This encodes CASTPKRGDHYEQYF. The chain recombines TRBV7-8 with TRBJ2-7; D is possibly TRBD2 (6 bases). Germline loops: CDR1 SGHVS, CDR2 FQNEAQ. The CDR3 is made up of 15 amino acids. The ends were cut back, 7 bases at V and 4 bases at J, with 20 bases in the middle. Looking up the rest from reference TRBV7-8 and TRBJ2-7 gives the full variable domain: GAGVSQSPRYKVAKRGQDVALRCDPISGHVSLFWYQQALGQGPEFLTYFQNEAQLDKSGLPSDRFFAERPEGSVSTLKIQRTQQEDSAVYLCASTPKRGDHYEQYFGPGTRLTVT.

The chain recombines TRBV10-3 with TRBJ2-3; D is ambiguous. With 3 bases removed from V and 6 bases from J, the gap between germline ends came to 13 bases. This CDR3 has 14 amino acids. The germline V gene has CDR1 ENHRY and CDR2 SYGVKD. The chain's CDR3 is CAISDRPDTDTQYF. The CDR3 DNA is TGTGCCATCAGTGATAGGCCCGACACGGATACGCAGTATTTT.

This clonotype was recorded a few times. The gene calls are TRBV5-4 and TRBJ2-3, with D perhaps TRBD1 (5 bases). V was pared by 2 bases and J by 2 bases, with 15 bases between. Germline CDR1 and CDR2: SGHNT and YYREEE (reference sequence). The CDR3 sequence is 16 residues long. The CDR3 nucleotides are TGTGCCAGCAGCTTTTCCCTAGGGGTATCCACAGATACGCAGTATTTT. Encoded protein: CASSFSLGVSTDTQYF.

The CDR3 loop is CASSQVSRWGEKFF. The CDR3 DNA is TGCGCCAGCAGCCAAGTTAGCCGGTGGGGGGAGAAGTTCTTC. The chain carries TRBV4-3 and TRBJ2-1; D perhaps matches TRBD2 (6 bases). Germline values: CDR1 LGHNA, CDR2 YSLEER. The CDR3 covers 14 residues. V lost 1 base, J lost 14 bases, and 18 bases lay in between.

The chain joins TRBV4-2 to TRBJ2-7; D gene unclear. In germline, CDR1 is LGHNA, CDR2 YNFKEQ. The V and J ends lost 0 bases and 3 bases respectively, with 9 bases between them. The CDR3 runs 14 residues. The CDR3 sequence: CASSQDQALYEQYF. The CDR3 region has the DNA TGTGCCAGCAGCCAAGATCAAGCCCTCTACGAGCAGTACTTC.

This chain connects TRBV6-5 to TRBJ2-2; D is ambiguous. Trimming stripped 2 bases from V and 8 bases from J, with 12 bases between. CDR1 and CDR2 (germline): MNHEY, SVGAGI. This CDR3 spans 14 amino acids. The CDR3 DNA reads TGTGCCAGCAGTTACGCCGAGAAGGTGGGGGAGCTGTTTTTT. It specifies CASSYAEKVGELFF.

The V gene is TRBV12-3 or TRBV12-4, the J gene TRBJ1-2; a weak D match, TRBD1 (5 bases). V dropped 5 bases and J dropped 4 bases, with 11 bases sitting between them. There are 13 residues in the CDR3. In DNA, the CDR3 is TGTGCCAGCAGTCCGGAGGGGATCTATGGCTACACCTTC. Translating gives CASSPEGIYGYTF.

In this sample, this clonotype turned up a few times. The V call is TRBV7-8, the J call TRBJ1-6; 8 bases map to TRBD1. The CDR3 runs to 16 residues. Germline V gene lookup returns CDR1 SGHVS and CDR2 FQNEAQ. V dropped 5 bases and J dropped 5; count of bases not matched to a gene: 8. CDR3 nucleotide sequence: TGTGCCAGCAGCCCTCCAGACAGGGGAGATAATTCACCCCTCCACTTT. It yields the protein CASSPPDRGDNSPLHF.

This clonotype has only a few counts. CDR3 loop: CASSYVQGENEQFF. CDR3 nucleotides: TGTGCCAGCAGTTATGTACAGGGAGAGAATGAGCAGTTCTTC. V usage is TRBV6-6 and J usage is TRBJ2-1; D is perhaps TRBD1 (6 bases). The ends were cut back, 3 bases at V and 7 bases at J, with 13 bases in the middle. Germline-derived CDR1 and CDR2 are MNHNY and SVGAGI (reference sequence). The CDR3 has 14 residues.

This rearrangement joins TRBV7-9 to TRBJ2-5; 11 positions agree with TRBD1. This CDR3 spans 15 amino acids. The V and J ends lost 5 bases and 5 bases, in that order; junction bases with no gene match: 7. Germline V gene lookup returns CDR1 SEHNR and CDR2 FQNEAQ (reference sequence). This CDR3 reads CASSKDRGHRETQYF. The CDR3 DNA follows: TGTGCCAGCAGCAAGGACAGGGGGCATCGGGAGACCCAGTACTTC.

The CDR3 here is CASSSPWSGANVLTF. CDR3 nucleotides: TGTGCCAGCAGCTCCCCGTGGTCTGGGGCCAACGTCCTGACTTTC. The chain carries TRBV11-2 and TRBJ2-6; D ambiguous. V was trimmed by 4 bases and J by 1 base, leaving 8 bases between them. Germline lookup yields CDR1 SGHAT and CDR2 FQNNGV. The CDR3 is made up of 15 amino acids.